These 20 T cell receptor beta chains share one sample of origin, sequenced in a study of control samples from healthy donors and cancer patients (dated by TCRdb to 2020 to 2021). Receptor amplification or capture employed the immunoSEQ multiplex PCR assay. TCRdb stores this immuneACCESS table with in-frame sequences only. Part of the clones is absent; in the studies checked, under half of the shortfall reflects unresolved V genes, and no reason is known for the rest. Present in this sample are some 120,000 clones, around 90% of which were seen just once. In total, the top ten clones hold around 8.1% of the sample. Sequenced sample: blood. These receptors were taken from a man younger than 35 in good health.

The chain has TRBV7-9 and TRBJ2-3, with 7 bases that match TRBD1. CDR1 is SEHNR and CDR2 is FQNEAQ in the germline V gene (reference sequence). The CDR3 runs to 16 residues. Germline trimming cut 3 bases from V and 6 bases from J; bases unmatched to any gene: 12. As DNA, the CDR3 is TGTGCCAGCAGCTTCGGGACAGACTCCTTGACGGATACGCAGTATTTT. Residues: CASSFGTDSLTDTQYF.

The CDR3 DNA reads TGTGCCAGCACCCCTGACAGGTACAATGAGCAGTTCTTC. It translates to CASTPDRYNEQFF. The chain uses TRBV12-3 or TRBV12-4 and TRBJ2-1, with TRBD1 as a possible D gene (6 bases). The V end was cut by 7 bases, the J end by 4 bases, with 11 bases between. CDR3 size: 13 residues.

The chain links TRBV21-1 to TRBJ2-7; the D call TRBD2 from the table was never checked on the DNA. TRBV21-1 counts as a pseudogene. The CDR3 has 13 amino acids. This chain's CDR3 is CASSGGSTYEQYF. As DNA, the CDR3 is TGTGCCAGCAGCGGCGGTTCTACCTACGAGCAGTACTTC.

The rearrangement links TRBV30 to TRBJ2-2; D remains unclear. The CDR3 consists of 10 residues. V was clipped by 4 bases and J by 7 bases, with 4 bases between them. CDR1 and CDR2 (germline): GTSNPN, SVGIG (reference sequence). CDR3 nucleotide sequence: TGTGCCTGGAATGGCGGGGAGCTGTTTTTT. As protein: CAWNGGELFF.

In DNA, the CDR3 is TGTGCCAGTAGTATGCCACAGGGCCGCGAAAAACTGTTTTTT. As protein: CASSMPQGREKLFF. The chain recombines TRBV19 with TRBJ1-4; D may be TRBD1 (6 bases). Looked up from germline, CDR1 is LNHDA and CDR2 is SQIVND (reference sequence). The CDR3 length is 14 residues. The V end was cut by 3 bases, the J end by 8 bases, with 13 bases between. The complete variable domain, with remaining parts taken from reference TRBV19 and TRBJ1-4, reads DGGITQSPKYLFRKEGQNVTLSCEQNLNHDAMYWYRQDPGQGLRLIYYSQIVNDFQKGDIAEGYSVSREKKESFPLTVTSAQKNPTAFYLCASSMPQGREKLFFGSGTQLSVL.

V usage is TRBV5-1 and J usage is TRBJ2-7; D could derive from TRBD1 or TRBD2 (5 bases each). The CDR3 runs to 15 residues. Trimming removed 3 bases at V and 3 bases at J, with 16 bases between. Germline CDR1 SGHRS, CDR2 YFSETQ. CDR3 amino acids: CASSSVGVTDYEQYF. The CDR3 nucleotides read TGCGCCAGCAGCTCGGTGGGGGTCACAGACTACGAGCAGTACTTC.

The J gene is TRBJ1-6, the V gene TRBV2; no reliable D call. The V and J ends lost 4 bases and 10 bases respectively, with 14 bases between them. Germline CDR1 SNHLY, CDR2 FYNNEI. This CDR3 contains 14 residues. In nucleotides, the CDR3 is TGTGCCAGCAGTGTCCAGGAATTCCGCTCACCCCTCCACTTT. Protein sequence: CASSVQEFRSPLHF.

V and J are TRBV6-5 and TRBJ2-1, with 9 bases fitting TRBD2. This CDR3 is built from 13 residues. Germline trimming cut 8 bases from V and 9 bases from J; bases unmatched to any gene: 8. Germline values: CDR1 MNHEY, CDR2 SVGAGI. CDR3 loop: CASSPAGGGEQFF. Written as DNA, the CDR3 is TGTGCCAGCTCTCCCGCGGGGGGGGGTGAGCAGTTCTTC.

V gene TRBV5-1 combines with J gene TRBJ1-1; a possible D gene is TRBD1 (5 bases). V was trimmed by 4 bases and J by 6 bases, leaving 16 bases between them. Germline V gene lookup returns CDR1 SGHRS and CDR2 YFSETQ. The CDR3 sequence is 14 residues long. The CDR3 nucleotides read TGCGCCAGCAGCATGCAGGGTTCAGGACCTGAAGCTTTCTTT. Its protein is CASSMQGSGPEAFF.

The J gene is TRBJ1-1, the V gene TRBV7-2; 7 positions match TRBD1. Germline CDR1 and CDR2: SGHTA and FQGNSA. Unmatched junction bases numbered 5, after V lost 3 bases and J lost 4 bases. The CDR3 sequence is 14 residues long. The CDR3 DNA is TGTGCCAGCAGCTTTGACAGGGAGAGCACTGAAGCTTTCTTT. Encoded protein: CASSFDRESTEAFF.

This chain joins TRBV6-5 and TRBJ1-5; D is perhaps TRBD1 (5 bases). Trimming removed 5 bases at V and 2 bases at J, with 13 bases between. This CDR3 is built from 15 residues. Germline CDR1 MNHEY, CDR2 SVGAGI. CDR3 DNA sequence: TGTGCCAGCAGTCGGGCCAGGGAGGGCAATCAGCCCCAGCATTTT. Protein product: CASSRAREGNQPQHF.

This clone came up once. The chain links TRBV29-1 to TRBJ2-2; D remains unclear. CDR3 length equals 14 residues. Germline CDR1 reads SQVTM; CDR2 reads ANQGSEA. V lost 4 bases to trimming and J lost 1 base, with 10 bases between them. The CDR3 coding sequence is TGCAGCGTTGGGGCGGACCTGAACACCGGGGAGCTGTTTTTT. It is translated as CSVGADLNTGELFF.

This clone was seen only once. This chain uses TRBV2 with TRBJ2-5, with D tentatively TRBD1 (5 bases). This CDR3 has 13 residues. Deletions cut 7 bases from V and 2 bases from J, with 11 bases between. Germline V gene lookup returns CDR1 SNHLY and CDR2 FYNNEI. The chain's CDR3 is CASTPDSQETQYF. The CDR3 DNA reads as TGTGCCAGCACCCCTGACAGTCAAGAGACCCAGTACTTC.

As DNA, the CDR3 is TGTGCCAGCAGCCTGACTGATAGAACTGAAGCTTTCTTT. Protein sequence: CASSLTDRTEAFF. The chain uses TRBV11-2 and TRBJ1-1, with no clear D. The CDR3 contains 13 residues. Between the trimmed V and J ends, which lost 5 bases and 5 bases, there was a span of 12 bases. Germline lookup yields CDR1 SGHAT and CDR2 FQNNGV.

A note on this clone: Other DNA sequences in the same sample also yield this CDR3. The rearrangement uses TRBV9 and TRBJ2-1; 8 positions match TRBD2. The V gene end was trimmed by 0 bases and the J gene end by 10 bases; junction bases not matched to a gene: 12. The CDR3 has 16 amino acids. Germline-derived CDR1 and CDR2 are SGDLS and YYNGEE. Written as DNA, the CDR3 is TGTGCCAGCAGCGTAGACTACGTGACTAGCGACGGGGAGCAGTTCTTC. It translates to CASSVDYVTSDGEQFF.

V gene TRBV5-1 combines with J gene TRBJ1-5; D remains unclear. The CDR3 sequence is 13 residues long. Germline CDR1 reads SGHRS; CDR2 reads YFSETQ. The V end was cut by 4 bases, the J end by 3 bases, with 8 bases between. The CDR3 DNA follows: TGCGCCAGCAGCCCGGGGTACAATCAGCCCCAGCATTTT. It yields the protein CASSPGYNQPQHF.

V gene TRBV10-2 combines with J gene TRBJ1-6; D is perhaps TRBD1 (5 bases). The ends were cut back, 8 bases at V and 5 bases at J, with 10 bases in the middle. The CDR3 extends over 13 amino acids. Germline-derived CDR1 and CDR2 are WSHSY and SAAADI. CDR3 loop: CASVRGDNSPLHF. The DNA for the CDR3 is TGCGCCAGCGTAAGGGGAGATAATTCACCCCTCCACTTT.

This clone showed up just once. The chain carries TRBV5-4 and TRBJ2-1; 12 bases align to TRBD2. Looked up from germline, CDR1 is SGHNT and CDR2 is YYREEE (reference sequence). V trimming: 1 base; J trimming: 2 bases; junction bases outside the gene matches: 1. CDR3 size: 16 residues. The DNA for the CDR3 is TGTGCCAGCAGCTTGACTAGCGGGGGGACCTACAATGAGCAGTTCTTC. Translated, it gives CASSLTSGGTYNEQFF.

The chain links TRBV15 to TRBJ1-2; the D is unclear. CDR3 size: 14 residues. With 0 bases removed from V and 6 bases from J, the gap between germline ends came to 11 bases. Germline V gene data show CDR1 as LNHNV and CDR2 as YYDKDF (reference sequence). CDR3 bases: TGTGCCACCAGCAGAGAGGTGCGGGAACATGGCTACACCTTC. It codes for CATSREVREHGYTF. Filled out from reference TRBV15 and TRBJ1-2, the complete variable domain reads DAMVIQNPRYQVTQFGKPVTLSCSQTLNHNVMYWYQQKSSQAPKLLFHYYDKDFNNEADTPDNFQSRRPNTSFCFLDIRSPGLGDTAMYLCATSREVREHGYTFGSGTRLTVV.

The V and J genes are TRBV27 and TRBJ1-4; maybe TRBD1 (5 bases). CDR1 and CDR2 from the germline V gene are MNHEY and SMNVEV (reference sequence). The CDR3 covers 17 residues. Trimming left V 0 bases short and J 1 base short, with 12 bases between. CDR3 bases: TGTGCCAGCAGTTTATCGGGGTTGGGGCAAACTAATGAAAAACTGTTTTTT. Translated, it gives CASSLSGLGQTNEKLFF.